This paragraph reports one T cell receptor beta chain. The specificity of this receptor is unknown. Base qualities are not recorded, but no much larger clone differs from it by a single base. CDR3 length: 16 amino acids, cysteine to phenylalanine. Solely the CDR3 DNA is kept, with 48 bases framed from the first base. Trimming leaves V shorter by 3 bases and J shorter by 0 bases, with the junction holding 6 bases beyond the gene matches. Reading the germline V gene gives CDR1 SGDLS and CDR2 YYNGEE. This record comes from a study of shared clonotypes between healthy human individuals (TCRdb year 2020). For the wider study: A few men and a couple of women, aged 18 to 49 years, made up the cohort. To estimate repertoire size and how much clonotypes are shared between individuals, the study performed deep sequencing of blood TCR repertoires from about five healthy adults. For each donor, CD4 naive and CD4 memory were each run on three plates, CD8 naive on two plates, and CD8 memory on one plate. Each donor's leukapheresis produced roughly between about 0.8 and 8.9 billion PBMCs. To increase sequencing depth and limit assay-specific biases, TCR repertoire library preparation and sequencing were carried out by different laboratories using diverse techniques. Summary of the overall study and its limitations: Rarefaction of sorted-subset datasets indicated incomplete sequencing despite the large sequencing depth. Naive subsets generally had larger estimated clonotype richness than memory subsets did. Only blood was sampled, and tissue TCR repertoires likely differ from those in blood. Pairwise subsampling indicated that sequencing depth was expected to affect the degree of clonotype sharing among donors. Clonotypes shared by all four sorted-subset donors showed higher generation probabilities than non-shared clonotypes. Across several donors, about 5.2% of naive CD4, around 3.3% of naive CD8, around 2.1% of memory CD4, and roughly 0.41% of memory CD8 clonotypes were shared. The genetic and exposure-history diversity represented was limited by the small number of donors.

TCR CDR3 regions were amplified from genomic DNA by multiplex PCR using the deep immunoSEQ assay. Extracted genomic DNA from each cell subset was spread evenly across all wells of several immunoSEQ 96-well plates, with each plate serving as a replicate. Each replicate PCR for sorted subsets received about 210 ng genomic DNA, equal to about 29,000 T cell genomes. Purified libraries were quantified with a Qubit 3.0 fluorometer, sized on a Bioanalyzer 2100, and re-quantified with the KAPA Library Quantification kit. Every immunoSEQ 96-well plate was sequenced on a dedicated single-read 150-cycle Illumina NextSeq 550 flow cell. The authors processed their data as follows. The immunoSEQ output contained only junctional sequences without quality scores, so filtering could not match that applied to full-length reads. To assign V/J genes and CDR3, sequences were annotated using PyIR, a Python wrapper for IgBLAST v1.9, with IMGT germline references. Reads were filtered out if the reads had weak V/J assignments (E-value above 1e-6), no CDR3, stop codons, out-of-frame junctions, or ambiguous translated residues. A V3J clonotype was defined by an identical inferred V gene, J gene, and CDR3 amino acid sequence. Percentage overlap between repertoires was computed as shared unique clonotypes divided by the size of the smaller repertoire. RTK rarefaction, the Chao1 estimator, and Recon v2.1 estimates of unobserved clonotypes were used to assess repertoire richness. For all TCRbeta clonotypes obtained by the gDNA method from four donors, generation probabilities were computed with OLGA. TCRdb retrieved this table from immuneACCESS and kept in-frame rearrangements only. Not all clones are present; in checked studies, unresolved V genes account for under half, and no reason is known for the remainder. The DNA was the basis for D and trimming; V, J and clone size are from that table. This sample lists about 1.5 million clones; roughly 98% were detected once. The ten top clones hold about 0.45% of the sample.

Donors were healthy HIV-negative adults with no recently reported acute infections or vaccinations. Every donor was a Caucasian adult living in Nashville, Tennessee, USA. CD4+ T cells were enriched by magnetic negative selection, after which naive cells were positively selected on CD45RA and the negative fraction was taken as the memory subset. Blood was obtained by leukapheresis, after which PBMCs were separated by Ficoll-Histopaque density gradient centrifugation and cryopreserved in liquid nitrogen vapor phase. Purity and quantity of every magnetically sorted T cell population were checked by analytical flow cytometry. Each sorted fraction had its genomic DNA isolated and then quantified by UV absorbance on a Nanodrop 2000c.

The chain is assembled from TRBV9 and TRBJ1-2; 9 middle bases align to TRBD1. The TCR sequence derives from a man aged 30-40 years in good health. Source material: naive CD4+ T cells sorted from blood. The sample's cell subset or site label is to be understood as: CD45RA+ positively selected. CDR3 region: CASSGGQGLANYGYTF. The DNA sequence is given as TGTGCCAGCAGCGGGGGACAGGGATTGGCTAACTATGGCTACACCTTC. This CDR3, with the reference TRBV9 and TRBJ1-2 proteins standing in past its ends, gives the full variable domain DSGVTQTPKHLITATGQRVTLRCSPRSGDLSVYWYQQSLDQGLQFLIQYYNGEERAKGNILERFSAQQFPDLHSELNLSSLELGDSALYFCASSGGQGLANYGYTFGSGTRLTVV.